The TCR beta chain described here comes from a study of Ad26.COV2.S vaccination and SARS-CoV-2 variants. Regarding this clone: The target antigen is unknown.

The method was immunoSEQ multiplex PCR; TCRdb's version includes in-frame clones alone and lacks a portion of them. The profile shows about 350,000 clones, 88% of them singletons. V was cut by 3 bases and J by 0 bases, with 9 bases left in between. The CDR3 totals 16 residues. Germline V lookup: CDR1 MNHEY, CDR2 SMNVEV (reference sequence). Findings and limits, study-wide: Measurements of TCR breadth and depth may have given underestimates of the total T cell responses.

The treatment is: around 19 received Ad26.COV2.S at low or high dose, single or two shots; roughly five received placebo; per-sample allocation not given. The investigators took samples on day 63 after the first vaccine or placebo injection. The genes are TRBV27 and TRBJ1-6, with D unresolved. This TCR was recovered from a person aged 18-65 years who received the Ad26.COV2.S COVID-19 vaccine or a placebo. The input for sequencing was peripheral blood, taken in a trial of Ad26.COV2.S vaccine versus placebo. The CDR3 DNA reads as TGTGCCAGCAGTTTTGGCCCGAGCTCCTATAATTCACCCCTCCACTTT. Its protein is CASSFGPSSYNSPLHF.